A selection of T cell receptor beta chains follows, all from one sample in a study of identical twins. TCRdb re-called the 5' RACE reads through MiXCR, storing one row per CDR3 protein. In the table there are 700,000 or so distinct CDR3 sequences, around 20% of which are singletons. These same data were also listed under a study on T cells expressing NK-cell markers.

Sequencing was performed on PBMCs. The receptors were gathered from a woman between 18 and 29 years old in good health. The CDR3 runs from the conserved cysteine through the conserved F or W. Fields, in order: clone size, D gene, V gene, J gene, CDR3 protein, CDR3 DNA. The D gene is left open where the match is weak. Expanded clones are given a class, and other clones once, few, many or no size at all.

few	.	TRBV9	TRBJ2-1	CASSYQGQTTYNEQFF	TGTGCCAGCAGCTACCAAGGACAGACTACCTACAATGAGCAGTTCTTC
few	.	TRBV29-1	TRBJ2-1	CSVGGTGIAYNEQFF	TGCAGCGTTGGGGGGACGGGGATTGCCTACAATGAGCAGTTCTTC
.	TRBD2	TRBV7-3	TRBJ2-1	CASRPSGNSYNEQFF	TGTGCCAGCAGACCAAGCGGGAACTCCTACAATGAGCAGTTCTTC
.	TRBD2	TRBV5-6	TRBJ2-4	CASSRTSGRALNIQYF	TGTGCCAGCAGCCGTACTAGCGGGAGGGCCTTAAACATTCAGTACTTC
.	.	TRBV10-1	TRBJ2-3	CASSDLRASGDTQYF	TGCGCCAGCAGTGACTTGAGAGCATCAGGAGATACGCAGTATTTT
.	.	TRBV5-1	TRBJ2-3	CASSLAMGDTQYF	TGCGCCAGCAGCTTGGCCATGGGGGATACGCAGTATTTT
few	TRBD1	TRBV29-1	TRBJ2-5	CSGGPGQIQETQYF	TGCAGCGGTGGGCCGGGACAGATCCAAGAGACCCAGTACTTC
.	.	TRBV7-2	TRBJ2-1	CASSQGSPREQFF	TGTGCCAGCAGCCAGGGATCACCCCGTGAGCAGTTCTTC
.	.	TRBV7-9	TRBJ1-1	CASSETFGRTEAFF	TGTGCCAGCAGCGAAACCTTCGGGCGCACTGAAGCTTTCTTT
few	.	TRBV2	TRBJ2-7	CASGGGAYEQYF	TGTGCCAGCGGAGGGGGGGCTTACGAGCAGTACTTC
few	TRBD1	TRBV6-1	TRBJ1-2	CASSRDRGSLFRGYTF	TGTGCCAGCAGTAGGGACAGGGGTTCCCTATTCAGAGGCTACACCTTC
few	.	TRBV6-5	TRBJ1-4	CASSGLGEKLFF	TGTGCCAGCAGCGGACTTGGTGAAAAACTGTTTTTT